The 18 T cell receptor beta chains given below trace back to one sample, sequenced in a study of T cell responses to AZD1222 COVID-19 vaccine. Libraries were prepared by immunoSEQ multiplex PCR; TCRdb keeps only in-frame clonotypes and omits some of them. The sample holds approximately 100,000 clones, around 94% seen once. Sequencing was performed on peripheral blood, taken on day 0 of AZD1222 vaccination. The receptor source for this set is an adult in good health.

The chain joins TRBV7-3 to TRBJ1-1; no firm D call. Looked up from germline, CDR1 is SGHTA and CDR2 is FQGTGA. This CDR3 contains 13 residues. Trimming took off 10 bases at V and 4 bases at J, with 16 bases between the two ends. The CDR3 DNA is TGTGCCACCTCAACCGGGGAGGGCACTGAAGCTTTCTTT. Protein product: CATSTGEGTEAFF.

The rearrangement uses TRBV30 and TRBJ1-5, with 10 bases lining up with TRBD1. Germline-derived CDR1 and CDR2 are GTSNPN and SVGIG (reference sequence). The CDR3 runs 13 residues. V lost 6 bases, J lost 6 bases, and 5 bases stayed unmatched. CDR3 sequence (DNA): TGTGCCTGTCAGACAGGGGGCCTTCAGCCCCAGCATTTT. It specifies CACQTGGLQPQHF.

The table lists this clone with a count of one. CDR3 amino acids: CASSILAGGENEQFF. The CDR3 DNA reads as TGTGCCAGTAGTATCCTAGCGGGAGGGGAGAATGAGCAGTTCTTC. V and J are TRBV19 and TRBJ2-1; 12 positions match TRBD2. CDR3 length: 15 amino acids. Germline CDR1 LNHDA, CDR2 SQIVND (reference sequence). V lost 3 bases to trimming and J lost 7 bases; unmatched junction nucleotides: 4.

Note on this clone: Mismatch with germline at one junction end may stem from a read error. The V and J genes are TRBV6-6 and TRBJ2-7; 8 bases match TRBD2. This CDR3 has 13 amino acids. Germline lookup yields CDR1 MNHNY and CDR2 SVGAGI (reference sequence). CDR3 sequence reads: CASRWTSSNEQYF. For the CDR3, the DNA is TGTGCCAGCAGATGGACTAGCTCCAACGAGCAGTACTTC.

CDR3 DNA sequence: TGTGCCAGCAGCGTAGGGACCATGACGGAGCAGTTCTTC. Protein: CASSVGTMTEQFF. The chain couples TRBV9 to TRBJ2-1; D remains unclear. V lost 0 bases and J 10 bases, leaving 11 bases between the germline ends. Germline V gene data show CDR1 as SGDLS and CDR2 as YYNGEE. The CDR3 is made up of 13 amino acids. Complete variable domain (other parts from reference TRBV9 and TRBJ2-1): DSGVTQTPKHLITATGQRVTLRCSPRSGDLSVYWYQQSLDQGLQFLIQYYNGEERAKGNILERFSAQQFPDLHSELNLSSLELGDSALYFCASSVGTMTEQFFGPGTRLTVL.

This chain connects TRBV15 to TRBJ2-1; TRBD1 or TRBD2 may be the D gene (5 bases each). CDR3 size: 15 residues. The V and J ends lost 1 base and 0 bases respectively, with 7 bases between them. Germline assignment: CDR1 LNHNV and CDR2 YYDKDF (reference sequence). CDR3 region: CATSRGGNSYNEQFF. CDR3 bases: TGTGCCACCAGCAGAGGGGGGAACTCCTACAATGAGCAGTTCTTC.

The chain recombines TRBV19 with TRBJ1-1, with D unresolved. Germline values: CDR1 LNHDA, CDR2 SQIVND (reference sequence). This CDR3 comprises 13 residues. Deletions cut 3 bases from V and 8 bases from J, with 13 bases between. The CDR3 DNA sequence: TGTGCCAGTAGTATTTACGGAAATCGAGAAGCTTTCTTT. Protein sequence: CASSIYGNREAFF.

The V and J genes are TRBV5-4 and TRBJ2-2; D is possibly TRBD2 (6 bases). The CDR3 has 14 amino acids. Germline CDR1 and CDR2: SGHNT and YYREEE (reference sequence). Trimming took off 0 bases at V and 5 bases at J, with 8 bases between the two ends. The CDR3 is CASSLVAGTGELFF. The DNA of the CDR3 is TGTGCCAGCAGCTTGGTTGCGGGAACCGGGGAGCTGTTTTTT.

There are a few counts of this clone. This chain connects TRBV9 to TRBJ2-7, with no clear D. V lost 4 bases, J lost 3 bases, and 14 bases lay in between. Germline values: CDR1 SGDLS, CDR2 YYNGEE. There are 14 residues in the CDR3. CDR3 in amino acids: CASSPGLSHYEQYF. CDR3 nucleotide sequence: TGTGCCAGCAGCCCAGGCCTAAGCCACTACGAGCAGTACTTC. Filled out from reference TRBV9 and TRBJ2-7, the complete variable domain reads DSGVTQTPKHLITATGQRVTLRCSPRSGDLSVYWYQQSLDQGLQFLIQYYNGEERAKGNILERFSAQQFPDLHSELNLSSLELGDSALYFCASSPGLSHYEQYFGPGTRLTVT.

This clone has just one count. The CDR3 DNA is TGTGCCAGCAGCTTAAATGAAAAACTGTTTTTT. This encodes CASSLNEKLFF. The chain links TRBV11-3 to TRBJ1-4, with D uncertain. Germline V gene sequence: CDR1 SGHNT, CDR2 YENEEA. V was shortened by 2 bases and J by 5 bases, with 0 bases between the two germline ends. The length of the CDR3 is 11 residues.

This chain's CDR3 is CASSLPGQLTSRGYTF. The CDR3 DNA is TGTGCCAGCAGCCTACCGGGACAGCTTACCTCTAGAGGCTACACCTTC. This chain links TRBV28 with TRBJ1-2; 7 nucleotides match TRBD1. The CDR3 is made up of 16 amino acids. CDR1 and CDR2 (germline): MDHEN, SYDVKM. Trimming at V came to 6 bases and at J to 8 bases, leaving 18 bases not matched to a gene.

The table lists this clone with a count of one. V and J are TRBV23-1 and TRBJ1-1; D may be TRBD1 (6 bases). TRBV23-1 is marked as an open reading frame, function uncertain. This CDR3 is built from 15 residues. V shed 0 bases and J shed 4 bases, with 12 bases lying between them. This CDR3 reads CASSQSDSSSTEAFF. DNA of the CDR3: TGCGCCAGCAGTCAATCGGACAGTTCGAGCACTGAAGCTTTCTTT.

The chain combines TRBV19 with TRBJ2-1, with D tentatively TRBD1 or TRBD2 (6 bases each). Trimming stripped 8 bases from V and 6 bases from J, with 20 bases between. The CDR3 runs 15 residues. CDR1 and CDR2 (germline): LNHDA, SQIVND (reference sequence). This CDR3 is CASGRQGRLSNEQFF. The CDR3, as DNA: TGTGCCAGTGGGAGGCAGGGGCGTTTGTCCAATGAGCAGTTCTTC.

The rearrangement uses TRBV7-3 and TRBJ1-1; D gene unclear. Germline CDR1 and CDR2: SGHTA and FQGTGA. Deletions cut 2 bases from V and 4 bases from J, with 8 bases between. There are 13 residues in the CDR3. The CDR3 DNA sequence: TGTGCCAGCAGCTTACTGGGAGGCACTGAAGCTTTCTTT. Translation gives CASSLLGGTEAFF.

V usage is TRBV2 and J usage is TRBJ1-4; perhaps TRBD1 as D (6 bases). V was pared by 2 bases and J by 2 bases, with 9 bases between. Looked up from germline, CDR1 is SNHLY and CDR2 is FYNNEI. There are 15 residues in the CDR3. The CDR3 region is CASSELGGTNEKLFF. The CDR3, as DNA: TGTGCCAGCAGTGAACTAGGGGGTACTAATGAAAAACTGTTTTTT.

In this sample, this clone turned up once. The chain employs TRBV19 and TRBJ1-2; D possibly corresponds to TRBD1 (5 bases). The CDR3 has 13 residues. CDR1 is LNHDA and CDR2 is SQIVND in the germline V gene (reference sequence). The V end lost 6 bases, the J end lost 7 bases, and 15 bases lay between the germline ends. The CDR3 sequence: CASRRDGEFGYTF. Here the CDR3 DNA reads TGTGCCAGTAGGAGGGACGGGGAGTTTGGCTACACCTTC.

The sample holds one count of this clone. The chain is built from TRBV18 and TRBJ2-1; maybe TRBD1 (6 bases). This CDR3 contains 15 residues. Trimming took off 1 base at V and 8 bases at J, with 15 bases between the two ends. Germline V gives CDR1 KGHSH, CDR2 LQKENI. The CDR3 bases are TGTGCCAGCTCACCACGGGACACCTCTAGGGATGAGCAGTTCTTC. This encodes CASSPRDTSRDEQFF.

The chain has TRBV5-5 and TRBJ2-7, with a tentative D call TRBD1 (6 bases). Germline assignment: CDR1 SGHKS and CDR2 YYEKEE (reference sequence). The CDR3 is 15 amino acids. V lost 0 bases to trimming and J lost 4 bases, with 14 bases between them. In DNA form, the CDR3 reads TGTGCCAGCAGCTTGGGCAGGGGAGCACCATACGAGCAGTACTTC. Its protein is CASSLGRGAPYEQYF.